The 17 T cell receptor beta chains reported below all come from one sample, sequenced in a study of vaccination effects on CD4 cells after COVID-19. These receptors' antigens are unknown. CD4+ T cell isolation took place after approximately 11 days of culture. Using immunoSEQ multiplex PCR, the repertoire was profiled, and TCRdb retains in-frame clones only, with some absent. The sample has about 45,000 clones; approximately 74% are singletons. The sample in question was CD4+ T cells from PBMCs cultured without peptide, obtained before COVID-19 vaccination. The receptors stem from a human donor who had a prior SARS-CoV-2 infection.

This sequence joins TRBV5-5 and TRBJ2-3; D ambiguous. CDR3 length: 15 amino acids. Germline assignment: CDR1 SGHKS and CDR2 YYEKEE (reference sequence). Trimming took off 1 base at V and 5 bases at J, with 14 bases between the two ends. The CDR3 DNA reads TGTGCCAGCAGCTTGCGGGTTTTGGGTGGAGATACGCAGTATTTT. This translates into CASSLRVLGGDTQYF.

The gene calls are TRBV5-4 and TRBJ2-4, with 11 bases lining up with TRBD2. Germline V gene data show CDR1 as SGHNT and CDR2 as YYREEE (reference sequence). V gave up 3 bases and J gave up 3 bases; unmatched junction bases: 8. The CDR3 has 17 amino acids. CDR3 in amino acids: CASSYGSGGAGKNIQYF. The CDR3 DNA reads TGTGCCAGCAGCTATGGTAGCGGGGGGGCCGGCAAAAACATTCAGTACTTC. The complete variable domain, with remaining parts taken from reference TRBV5-4 and TRBJ2-4, reads ETGVTQSPTHLIKTRGQQVTLRCSSQSGHNTVSWYQQALGQGPQFIFQYYREEENGRGNFPPRFSGLQFPNYSSELNVNALELDDSALYLCASSYGSGGAGKNIQYFGAGTRLSVL.

The V call is TRBV6-5, the J call TRBJ1-6; no clear D. Germline lookup yields CDR1 MNHEY and CDR2 SVGAGI. CDR3 length: 15 amino acids. V was pared by 5 bases and J by 5 bases, with 13 bases between. The CDR3 loop reads CASSLVGSDNSPLHF. Written as DNA, the CDR3 is TGTGCCAGCAGTCTAGTGGGGAGTGATAATTCACCCCTCCACTTT.

This sequence joins TRBV27 and TRBJ2-1; tentative D call: TRBD2 (6 bases). The CDR3 contains 12 residues. V shed 7 bases and J shed 15 bases, with 19 bases lying between them. Per germline, CDR1 MNHEY and CDR2 SMNVEV (reference sequence). CDR3 residues: CASKGASDYLFF. CDR3 nucleotide sequence: TGTGCCAGCAAAGGGGCTAGCGACTATTTGTTCTTC.

The V and J genes are TRBV4-1 and TRBJ2-7; D might be TRBD1 (5 bases). V shed 1 base and J shed 3 bases, with 13 bases lying between them. The CDR3 extends over 15 amino acids. The germline CDR1 and CDR2 sequences are MGHRA and YSYEKL. CDR3 region: CASSQGWGDIYEQYF. DNA of the CDR3: TGCGCCAGCAGCCAAGGGTGGGGCGATATCTACGAGCAGTACTTC.

This chain connects TRBV24-1 to TRBJ2-2; 10 positions match TRBD1. Germline CDR1 KGHDR, CDR2 SFDVKD. After removal of 4 bases from V and 4 bases from J, the junction contained 8 bases not matched to a gene. The length of the CDR3 is 17 residues. In DNA, the CDR3 is TGTGCCACCAGTGAGAGGGCCGGGACAGGGGTCACCGGGGAGCTGTTTTTT. This codes for CATSERAGTGVTGELFF.

The chain employs TRBV3-1 (or the pseudogene TRBV3-2) and TRBJ2-3, with TRBD2 matching 10 bases. V shed 0 bases, J shed 5 bases, and the junction held 14 bases outside the gene matches. The germline CDR1 and CDR2 sequences are LGHDT and YNNKEL (reference sequence). The CDR3 is made up of 19 amino acids. The CDR3 is CASSQDGGLSGGLLDTQYF. The DNA of the CDR3 is TGTGCCAGCAGCCAAGATGGGGGCCTTAGCGGGGGGTTGCTAGATACGCAGTATTTT.

This clone was counted a few times. The gene calls are TRBV6-1 and TRBJ2-5; no firm D call. This CDR3 spans 13 amino acids. Deletions cut 3 bases from V and 5 bases from J, with 10 bases between. The germline CDR1 and CDR2 sequences are MNHNS and SASEGT. CDR3 sequence (DNA): TGTGCCAGCAGTGACTCCTCCTGGGAGACCCAGTACTTC. Translated, it gives CASSDSSWETQYF.

This clone turned up a few times. CDR3 bases: TGTGCCTGGAGTGTAACAGCAGAACCCGGGGAGCTGTTTTTT. Translation gives CAWSVTAEPGELFF. The chain combines TRBV30 with TRBJ2-2; unclear D gene. Germline lookup yields CDR1 GTSNPN and CDR2 SVGIG (reference sequence). Trimming removed 0 bases at V and 6 bases at J, with 11 bases between. CDR3 length: 14 amino acids.

The chain couples TRBV6-6 to TRBJ2-1, with TRBD2 matching 14 bases. Germline values: CDR1 MNHNY, CDR2 SVGAGI (reference sequence). V was pared by 5 bases and J by 5 bases, with 2 bases of the junction left unmatched. The CDR3 covers 15 residues. The CDR3 protein is CASSPTSGRDNEQFF. The CDR3 DNA is TGTGCCAGCAGTCCGACTAGCGGGAGGGACAATGAGCAGTTCTTC.

The genes are TRBV2 and TRBJ2-7; the match to TRBD2 covers 11 bases. The CDR3 is 15 amino acids. The V gene end was trimmed by 3 bases and the J gene end by 3 bases; junction bases not matched to a gene: 4. Germline CDR1 and CDR2: SNHLY and FYNNEI. The CDR3 spells CASSDRSGGGYEQYF. CDR3 nucleotides: TGTGCCAGCAGTGATCGTAGCGGGGGGGGCTACGAGCAGTACTTC.

V gene TRBV7-2 combines with J gene TRBJ1-1; perhaps TRBD1 as D (6 bases). Germline V lookup: CDR1 SGHTA, CDR2 FQGNSA. The length of the CDR3 is 15 residues. Trimming shortened V by 2 bases and J by 0 bases, and 10 bases separated the two germline ends. The CDR3 DNA follows: TGTGCCAGCAGCTTATGGGCAGGGGTGAACACTGAAGCTTTCTTT. It specifies CASSLWAGVNTEAFF.

The chain employs TRBV4-1 and TRBJ1-5, with D tentatively TRBD1 (5 bases). The V end was cut by 2 bases, the J end by 3 bases, with 11 bases between. Germline V gene sequence: CDR1 MGHRA, CDR2 YSYEKL. This CDR3 is 15 amino acids long. As DNA, the CDR3 is TGCGCCAGCAGCCAACAGGGTTTATTCAATCAGCCCCAGCATTTT. It encodes CASSQQGLFNQPQHF.

This chain connects TRBV5-1 to TRBJ2-4, with 9 bases matching TRBD2. CDR3 size: 15 residues. The germline V gene encodes CDR1 SGHRS and CDR2 YFSETQ. V was pared by 0 bases and J by 6 bases, with 4 bases of the junction left unmatched. Written as DNA, the CDR3 is TGCGCCAGCAGCTTGGGAGGCGGGGGGGGAAACATTCAGTACTTC. It specifies CASSLGGGGGNIQYF. Supplemented by reference TRBV5-1 and TRBJ2-4, the full variable domain reads KAGVTQTPRYLIKTRGQQVTLSCSPISGHRSVSWYQQTPGQGLQFLFEYFSETQRNKGNFPGRFSGRQFSNSRSEMNVSTLELGDSALYLCASSLGGGGGNIQYFGAGTRLSVL.

The rearrangement joins TRBV19 to TRBJ1-5, with D perhaps TRBD1 (5 bases). The CDR3 sequence is 16 residues long. The V gene lost 6 bases and the J gene lost 7 bases, with 22 bases spanning the gap. The germline V gene has CDR1 LNHDA and CDR2 SQIVND (reference sequence). CDR3 region: CASSLTGDGGGQPQHF. The DNA for the CDR3 is TGTGCCAGTAGCCTTACCGGGGACGGTGGGGGGCAGCCCCAGCATTTT.

The V and J genes are TRBV12-5 and TRBJ1-5; TRBD1 aligns across 8 bases. The CDR3 totals 14 residues. J lost 6 bases, V lost 6 bases, and 7 bases had no gene match. From germline, CDR1 is LGHNT and CDR2 FRNRAP. CDR3 in amino acids: CASGRTGWGQPQHF. CDR3 DNA: TGTGCTAGTGGCCGGACAGGGTGGGGTCAGCCCCAGCATTTT.

The chain combines TRBV5-4 with TRBJ2-4; 8 bases match TRBD2. Losses at the gene ends were 0 bases for V and 14 bases for J; bases not matched to a gene: 10. The CDR3 consists of 14 residues. Germline CDR1 is SGHNT and CDR2 is YYREEE (reference sequence). The CDR3 nucleotides read TGTGCCAGCAGCTTGGCGGGGGGGCGGGGTTTGGAGTACTTC. It encodes CASSLAGGRGLEYF. Supplemented by reference TRBV5-4 and TRBJ2-4, the full variable domain reads ETGVTQSPTHLIKTRGQQVTLRCSSQSGHNTVSWYQQALGQGPQFIFQYYREEENGRGNFPPRFSGLQFPNYSSELNVNALELDDSALYLCASSLAGGRGLEYFGAGTRLSVL.